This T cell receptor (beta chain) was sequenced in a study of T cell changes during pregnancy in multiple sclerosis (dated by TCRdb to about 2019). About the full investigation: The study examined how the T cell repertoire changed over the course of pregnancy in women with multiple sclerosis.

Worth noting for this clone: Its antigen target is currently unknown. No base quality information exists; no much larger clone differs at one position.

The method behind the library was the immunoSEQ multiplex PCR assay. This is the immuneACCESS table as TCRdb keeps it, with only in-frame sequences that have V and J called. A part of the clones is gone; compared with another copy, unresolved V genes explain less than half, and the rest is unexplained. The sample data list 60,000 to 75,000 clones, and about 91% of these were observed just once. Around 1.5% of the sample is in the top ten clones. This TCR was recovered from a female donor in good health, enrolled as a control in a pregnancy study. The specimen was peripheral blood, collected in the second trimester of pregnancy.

The base sequence is TGCGCCAGCAGCTATGACAGGGGAAAGGGCAATGAGCAGTTCTTC. It is translated as CASSYDRGKGNEQFF. The chain is encoded by TRBV4-1 joined to TRBJ2-1; 8 bases in the middle match TRBD1. The germline V gene yields MGHRA for CDR1 and YSYEKL for CDR2. The CDR3 holds 15 amino acids from the cysteine to the phenylalanine. The DNA shown is the 45-base CDR3, in frame from base 1. Compared with germline, V lacks 5 bases and J lacks 6 bases; bases without a gene match: 9.